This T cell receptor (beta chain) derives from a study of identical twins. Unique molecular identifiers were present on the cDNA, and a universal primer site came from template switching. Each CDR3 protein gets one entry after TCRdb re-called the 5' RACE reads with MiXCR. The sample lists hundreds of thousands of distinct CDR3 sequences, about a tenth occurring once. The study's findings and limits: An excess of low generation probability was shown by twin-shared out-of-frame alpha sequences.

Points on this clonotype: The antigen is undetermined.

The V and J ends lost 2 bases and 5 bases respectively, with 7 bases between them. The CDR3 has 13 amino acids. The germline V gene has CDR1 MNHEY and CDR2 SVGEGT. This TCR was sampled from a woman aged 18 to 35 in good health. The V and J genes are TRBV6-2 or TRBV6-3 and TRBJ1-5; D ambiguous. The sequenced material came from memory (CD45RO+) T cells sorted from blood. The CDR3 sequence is CASSYGPDQPQHF. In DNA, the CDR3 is TGTGCCAGCAGTTACGGTCCCGATCAGCCCCAGCATTTT.